The rows below give T cell receptor beta chains drawn from one sample of a study of graft-versus-host responses after intestinal transplantation. Repertoires were generated with immunoSEQ multiplex PCR, while TCRdb's copy carries only in-frame clones and drops some. Here the sample spans 43,000 or so clones, about 95% being singletons. The sequences come from PBMCs, collected more than 310 days after intestinal transplant. The receptor set was obtained from a human patient who received an intestinal transplant, so some T cells may come from the graft donor. Both conserved end residues are part of each CDR3.

J	V	CDR3
TRBJ2-2	TRBV6-1	CASRTGGDTGELFF
TRBJ2-7	TRBV29-1	CSTTYRVDSYEQYF
TRBJ2-5	TRBV5-1	CASSLGGLETQYF
TRBJ1-3	TRBV9	CASSPTGGAGGNTIYF
TRBJ2-1	TRBV7-6	CASSLAGNRVHNEQFF
TRBJ1-4	TRBV5-5	CASSLRGASINEKLFF
TRBJ2-1	TRBV7-2	CASSLVGAPPQFF
TRBJ1-1	TRBV30	CAWKIGYTTEAFF
TRBJ1-5	TRBV19	CASSHGDRGDGNQPQHF
TRBJ2-1	TRBV5-1	CASSLGGGESNEQFF
TRBJ2-7	TRBV14	CASSQERGTGMQYF
TRBJ1-1	TRBV5-1	CASSRDTEAFF
-	TRBV2	CASNERGASYEQYF
TRBJ1-1	TRBV7-6	CASSLVAGVNTEAFF
TRBJ2-1	TRBV10-3	CAIKAGLAASYNEQFF
TRBJ1-2	TRBV2	CASSDRPGYGYTF
TRBJ1-4	TRBV7-2	CASSLAYTSWGPRLFF
TRBJ2-7	TRBV5-4	CASSPNGGSYEQYF
TRBJ2-1	TRBV6-5	CASSYSLNEQFF
TRBJ2-7	TRBV4-1	CASSHSHEQYF
TRBJ1-4	TRBV5-6	CASSLGHPNEKLFF
TRBJ1-3	TRBV30	CAWGSGLSGNTIYF
TRBJ2-1	TRBV5-1	CASNHRGLYNEQFF
TRBJ2-3	TRBV5-6	CASSFNERFGTDTQYF
TRBJ1-2	TRBV29-1	CSVAGLLSFYGYTF
TRBJ1-2	TRBV6-5	CASSYLSGGPSYGYTF
TRBJ1-2	TRBV6-5	CASSRQGSDYGYTF
TRBJ2-5	TRBV9	CASSVGSSGRGETQYF
TRBJ2-5	TRBV29-1	CSVEGQGEQETQYF
TRBJ2-5	TRBV7-2	CASSAGAQYF
TRBJ1-1	TRBV4-2	CASSQDSGGTEAFF